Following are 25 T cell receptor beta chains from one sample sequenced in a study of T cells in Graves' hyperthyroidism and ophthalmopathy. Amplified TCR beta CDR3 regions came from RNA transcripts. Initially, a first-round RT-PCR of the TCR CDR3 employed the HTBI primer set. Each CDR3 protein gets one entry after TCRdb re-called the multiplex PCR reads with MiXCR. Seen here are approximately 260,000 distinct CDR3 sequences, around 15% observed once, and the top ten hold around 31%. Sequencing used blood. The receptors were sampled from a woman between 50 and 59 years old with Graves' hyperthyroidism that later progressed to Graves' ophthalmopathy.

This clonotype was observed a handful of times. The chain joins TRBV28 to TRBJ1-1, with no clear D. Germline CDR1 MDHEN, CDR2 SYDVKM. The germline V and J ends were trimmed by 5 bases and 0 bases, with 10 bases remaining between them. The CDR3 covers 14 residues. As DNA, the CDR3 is TGTGCCAGCAGTAGCACAGCACTGAACACTGAAGCTTTCTTT. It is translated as CASSSTALNTEAFF.

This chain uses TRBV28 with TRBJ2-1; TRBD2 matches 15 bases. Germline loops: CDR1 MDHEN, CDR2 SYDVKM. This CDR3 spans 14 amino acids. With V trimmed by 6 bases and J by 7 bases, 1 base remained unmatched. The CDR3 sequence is CASRGTSGRNEQFF. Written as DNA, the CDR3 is TGTGCCAGCAGGGGGACTAGCGGGAGGAATGAGCAGTTCTTC.

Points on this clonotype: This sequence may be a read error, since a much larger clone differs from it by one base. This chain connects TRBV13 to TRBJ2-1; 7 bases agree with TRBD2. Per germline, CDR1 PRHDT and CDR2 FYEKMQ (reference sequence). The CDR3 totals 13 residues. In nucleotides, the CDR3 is TGTGCCAGCAGCTTACTAGCGGAGAATGTGCAGTTCTTC. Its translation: CASSLLAENVQFF.

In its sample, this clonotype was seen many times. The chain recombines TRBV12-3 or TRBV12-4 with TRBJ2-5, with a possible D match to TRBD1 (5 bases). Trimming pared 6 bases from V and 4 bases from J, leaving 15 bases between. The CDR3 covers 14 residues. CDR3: CASSLTASRETQYF. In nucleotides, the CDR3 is TGTGCCAGCAGCCTGACAGCTTCCCGAGAGACCCAGTACTTC.

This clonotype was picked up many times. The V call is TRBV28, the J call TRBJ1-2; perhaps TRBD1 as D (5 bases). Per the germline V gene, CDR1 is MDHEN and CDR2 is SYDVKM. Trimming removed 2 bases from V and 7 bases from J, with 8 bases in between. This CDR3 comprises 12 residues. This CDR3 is CASSLGGGGYTF. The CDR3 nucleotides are TGTGCCAGCAGTTTAGGTGGGGGTGGCTACACCTTC.

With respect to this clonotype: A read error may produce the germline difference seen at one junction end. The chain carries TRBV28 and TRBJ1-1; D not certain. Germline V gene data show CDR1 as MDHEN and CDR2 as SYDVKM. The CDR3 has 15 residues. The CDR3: CASGLSLGQNTEAFF. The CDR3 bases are TGTGCCAGCGGTTTATCCCTTGGGCAGAACACTGAAGCTTTCTTT.

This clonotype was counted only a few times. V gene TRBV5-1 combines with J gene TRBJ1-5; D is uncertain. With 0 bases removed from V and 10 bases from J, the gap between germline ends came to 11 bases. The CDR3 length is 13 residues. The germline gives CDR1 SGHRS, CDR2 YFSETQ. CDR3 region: CASSLGLEAPQHF. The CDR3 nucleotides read TGCGCCAGCAGCTTGGGGCTTGAAGCCCCCCAGCATTTT. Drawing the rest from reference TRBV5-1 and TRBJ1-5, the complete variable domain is KAGVTQTPRYLIKTRGQQVTLSCSPISGHRSVSWYQQTPGQGLQFLFEYFSETQRNKGNFPGRFSGRQFSNSRSEMNVSTLELGDSALYLCASSLGLEAPQHFGDGTRLSIL.

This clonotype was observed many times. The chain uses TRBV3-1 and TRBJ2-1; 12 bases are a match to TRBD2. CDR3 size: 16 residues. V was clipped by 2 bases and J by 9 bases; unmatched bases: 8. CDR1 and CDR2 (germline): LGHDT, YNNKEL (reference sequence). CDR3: CASSQPRLAGASEQFF. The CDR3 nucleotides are TGTGCCAGCAGCCAACCCCGACTAGCGGGGGCAAGTGAGCAGTTCTTC.

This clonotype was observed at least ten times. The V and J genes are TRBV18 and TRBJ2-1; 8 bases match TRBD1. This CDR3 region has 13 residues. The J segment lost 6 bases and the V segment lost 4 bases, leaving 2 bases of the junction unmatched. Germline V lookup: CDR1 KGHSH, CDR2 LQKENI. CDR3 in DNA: TGTGCCAGCTCACGGGACAGGCTCAATGAGCAGTTCTTC. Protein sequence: CASSRDRLNEQFF.

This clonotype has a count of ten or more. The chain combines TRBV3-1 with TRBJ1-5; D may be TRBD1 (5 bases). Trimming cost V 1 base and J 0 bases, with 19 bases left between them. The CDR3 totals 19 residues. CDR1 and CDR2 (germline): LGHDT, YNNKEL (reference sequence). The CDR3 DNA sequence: TGTGCCAGCAGCCAAGTTCAGGGAACACTACATCATAGCAATCAGCCCCAGCATTTT. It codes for CASSQVQGTLHHSNQPQHF.

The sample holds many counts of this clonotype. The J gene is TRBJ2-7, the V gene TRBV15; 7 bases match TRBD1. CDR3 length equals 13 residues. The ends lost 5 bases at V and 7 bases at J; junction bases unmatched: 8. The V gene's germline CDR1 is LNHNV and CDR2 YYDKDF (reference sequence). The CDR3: CATSGHRGGEQYF. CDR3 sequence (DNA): TGTGCCACCAGCGGACACAGGGGTGGTGAGCAGTACTTC.

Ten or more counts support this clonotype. Written as DNA, the CDR3 is TGTGCCAGCAGCCATTCCCCGGACGGCGCGGTTGGCTACACCTTC. Residues: CASSHSPDGAVGYTF. This chain links TRBV3-1 with TRBJ1-2; D remains unclear. CDR1 and CDR2 (germline): LGHDT, YNNKEL (reference sequence). CDR3 size: 15 residues. Trimming took 3 bases from V and 7 from J, leaving 18 bases between them.

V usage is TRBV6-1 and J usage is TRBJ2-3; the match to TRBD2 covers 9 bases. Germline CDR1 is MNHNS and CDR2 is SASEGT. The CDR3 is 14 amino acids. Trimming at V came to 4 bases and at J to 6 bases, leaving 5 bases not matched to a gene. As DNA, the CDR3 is TGTGCCAGCAGTGTACTAGCGGGTATGGATACGCAGTATTTT. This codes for CASSVLAGMDTQYF.

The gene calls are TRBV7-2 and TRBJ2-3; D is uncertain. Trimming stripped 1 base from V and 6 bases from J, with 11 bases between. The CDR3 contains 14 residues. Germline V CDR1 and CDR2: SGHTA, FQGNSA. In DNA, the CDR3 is TGTGCCAGCAGCTTAGATTCTTCGTCTGATACGCAGTATTTT. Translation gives CASSLDSSSDTQYF.

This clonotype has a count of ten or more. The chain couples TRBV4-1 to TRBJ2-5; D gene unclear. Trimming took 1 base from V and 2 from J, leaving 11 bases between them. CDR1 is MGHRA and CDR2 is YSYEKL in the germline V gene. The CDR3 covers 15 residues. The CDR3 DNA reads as TGCGCCAGCAGCCAAGTCGGTAGTAAACAAGAGACCCAGTACTTC. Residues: CASSQVGSKQETQYF.

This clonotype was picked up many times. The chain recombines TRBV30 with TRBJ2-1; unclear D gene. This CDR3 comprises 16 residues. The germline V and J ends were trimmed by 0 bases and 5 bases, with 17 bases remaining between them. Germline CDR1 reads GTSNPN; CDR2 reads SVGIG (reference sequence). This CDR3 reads CAWSVRGRIWDNEQFF. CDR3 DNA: TGTGCCTGGAGTGTACGAGGACGAATCTGGGACAATGAGCAGTTCTTC.

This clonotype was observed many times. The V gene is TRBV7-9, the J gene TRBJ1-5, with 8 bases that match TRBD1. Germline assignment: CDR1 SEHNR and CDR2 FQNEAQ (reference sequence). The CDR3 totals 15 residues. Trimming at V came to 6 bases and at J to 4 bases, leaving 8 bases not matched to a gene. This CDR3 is CASSTRQGLNQPQHF. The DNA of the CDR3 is TGTGCCAGCAGTACACGACAGGGGCTTAATCAGCCCCAGCATTTT. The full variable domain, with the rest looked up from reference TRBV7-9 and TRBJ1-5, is DTGVSQNPRHKITKRGQNVTFRCDPISEHNRLYWYRQTLGQGPEFLTYFQNEAQLEKSRLLSDRFSAERPKGSFSTLEIQRTEQGDSAMYLCASSTRQGLNQPQHFGDGTRLSIL.

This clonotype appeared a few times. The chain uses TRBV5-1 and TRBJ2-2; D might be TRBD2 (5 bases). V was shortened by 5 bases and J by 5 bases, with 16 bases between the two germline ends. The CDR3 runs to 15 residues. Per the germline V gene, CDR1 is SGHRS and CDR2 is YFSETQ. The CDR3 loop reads CASSRDASGTGELFF. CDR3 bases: TGCGCCAGCAGTAGAGACGCCTCGGGGACCGGGGAGCTGTTTTTT.

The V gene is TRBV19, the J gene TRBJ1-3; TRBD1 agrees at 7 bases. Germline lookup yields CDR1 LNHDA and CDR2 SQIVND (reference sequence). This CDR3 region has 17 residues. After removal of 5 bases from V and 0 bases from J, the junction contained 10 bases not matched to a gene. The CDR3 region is CASSRDRDSYSGNTIYF. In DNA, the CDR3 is TGTGCCAGTAGTCGCGACCGGGACAGCTACTCTGGAAACACCATATATTTT.

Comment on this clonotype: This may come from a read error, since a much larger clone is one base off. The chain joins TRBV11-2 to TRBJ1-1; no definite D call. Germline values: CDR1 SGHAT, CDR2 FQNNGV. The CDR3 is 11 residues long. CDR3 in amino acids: CASGFGKPAFF. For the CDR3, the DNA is TGTGCCAGCGGCTTTGGGAAGCCCGCTTTCTTT.

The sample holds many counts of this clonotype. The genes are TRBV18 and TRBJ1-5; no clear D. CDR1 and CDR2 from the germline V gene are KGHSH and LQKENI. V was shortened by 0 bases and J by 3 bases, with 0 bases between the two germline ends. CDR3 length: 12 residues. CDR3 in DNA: TGTGCCAGCTCACCACCCAATCAGCCCCAGCATTTT. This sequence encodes CASSPPNQPQHF.

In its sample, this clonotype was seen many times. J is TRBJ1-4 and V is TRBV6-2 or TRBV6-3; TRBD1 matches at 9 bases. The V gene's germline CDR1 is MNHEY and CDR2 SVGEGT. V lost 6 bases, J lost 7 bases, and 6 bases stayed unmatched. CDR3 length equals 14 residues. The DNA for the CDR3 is TGTGCCAGCAGGACGACAGGGGGAAGTGAAAAACTGTTTTTT. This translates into CASRTTGGSEKLFF.

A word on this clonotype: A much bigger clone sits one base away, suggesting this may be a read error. The CDR3 DNA is TGTGCCAGCAGTAAATCAGGACAGGGAAGAGGGAACACTGAAGCTTTCTTT. It yields the protein CASSKSGQGRGNTEAFF. The chain has TRBV6-1 and TRBJ1-1; 8 bases align to TRBD1. Trimming took 5 bases from V and 1 from J; bases not matched to a gene: 12. Germline CDR1 is MNHNS and CDR2 is SASEGT. The CDR3 sequence is 17 residues long.

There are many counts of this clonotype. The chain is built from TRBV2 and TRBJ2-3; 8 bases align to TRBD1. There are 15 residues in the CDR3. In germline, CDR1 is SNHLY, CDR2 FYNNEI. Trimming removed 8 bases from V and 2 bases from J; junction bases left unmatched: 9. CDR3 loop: CASEETGAPTDTQYF. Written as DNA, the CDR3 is TGTGCCAGCGAAGAGACAGGGGCCCCCACAGATACGCAGTATTTT.

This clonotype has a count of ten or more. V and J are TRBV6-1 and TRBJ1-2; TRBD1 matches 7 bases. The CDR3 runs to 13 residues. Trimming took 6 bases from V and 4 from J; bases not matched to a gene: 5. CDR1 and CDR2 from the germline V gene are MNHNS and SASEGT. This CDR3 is CASSRTGAYGYTF. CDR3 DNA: TGTGCCAGCAGCCGGACAGGAGCCTATGGCTACACCTTC.